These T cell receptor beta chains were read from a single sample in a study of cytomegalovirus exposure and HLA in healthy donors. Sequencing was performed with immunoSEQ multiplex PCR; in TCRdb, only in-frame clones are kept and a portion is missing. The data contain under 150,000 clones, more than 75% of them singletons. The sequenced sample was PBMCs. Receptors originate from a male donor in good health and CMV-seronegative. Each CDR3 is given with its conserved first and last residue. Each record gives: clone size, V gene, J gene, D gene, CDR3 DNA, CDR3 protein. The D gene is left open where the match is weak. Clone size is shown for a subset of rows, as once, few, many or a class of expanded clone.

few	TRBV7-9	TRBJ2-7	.	TGTTCCAGCAGCTTCTATGACATTGCCTACGAGCAGTACTTC	CSSSFYDIAYEQYF
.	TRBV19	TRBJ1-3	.	TGTGCCAGTAGTACGATGAGGGGGGGCCAATCTGGAAACACCATATATTTT	CASSTMRGGQSGNTIYF
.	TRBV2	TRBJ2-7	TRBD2	TGTGCCAGCATTCCGGGACTAGCGGGCGAAAGCTCCTACGAGCAGTACTTC	CASIPGLAGESSYEQYF
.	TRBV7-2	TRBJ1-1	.	TGTGCCAGCAGCTTAAGACCGCTGACAGGCTTCGACACTGAAGCTTTCTTT	CASSLRPLTGFDTEAFF
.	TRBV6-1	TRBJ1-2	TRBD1	TGTGCCAGCAGTTCCGGGACAGGGTTCCCTGGCTACACCTTC	CASSSGTGFPGYTF
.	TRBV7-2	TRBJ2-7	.	TGTGCCAGCAGCTCTCCGGGTTCGGCCTACGAGCAGTACTTC	CASSSPGSAYEQYF
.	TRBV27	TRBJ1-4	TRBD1	TGTGCCAGCAGACCCGGGACAGGGAGGTTAATTAATGAAAAACTGTTTTTT	CASRPGTGRLINEKLFF
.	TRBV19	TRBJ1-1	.	TGTGCCAGTAGCCTAACTGAGAACACTGAAGCTTTCTTT	CASSLTENTEAFF
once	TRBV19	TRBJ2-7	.	TGTGCCAGTAGTGATGGGACTCCAACTGTCTACGAGCAGTACTTC	CASSDGTPTVYEQYF
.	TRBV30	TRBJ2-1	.	TGTGCCTGGAGGGACTATCGTACCAATGAGCAGTTCTTC	CAWRDYRTNEQFF
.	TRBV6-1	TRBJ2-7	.	TGTGCCAGCAGTGAAGCGCAGGGTAAGCAGTACTTC	CASSEAQGKQYF
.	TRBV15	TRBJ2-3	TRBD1	TGTGCCACCAGCAGCCACGACAGGGCCACAGATACGCAGTATTTT	CATSSHDRATDTQYF
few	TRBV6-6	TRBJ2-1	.	TGTGCCAGCAGTCCCCTGAAGCCGAGCTCCTACAATGAGCAGTTCTTC	CASSPLKPSSYNEQFF
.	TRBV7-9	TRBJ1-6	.	TGTGCCAGCAGCTTAGGACAGGCCTATAATTCACCCCTCCACTTT	CASSLGQAYNSPLHF
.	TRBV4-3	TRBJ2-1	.	TGCGCCAGCAGCCAAGACCGGGGGACCTACAATGAGCAGTTCTTC	CASSQDRGTYNEQFF
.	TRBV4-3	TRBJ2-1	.	TGCGCCAGCAGCCAAGAATATAGCTCCTACAATGAGCAGTTCTTC	CASSQEYSSYNEQFF
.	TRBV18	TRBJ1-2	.	TGTGCCAGCTCACCCCCTTCGACAGGAACAAACTATGGCTACACCTTC	CASSPPSTGTNYGYTF
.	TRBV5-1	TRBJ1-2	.	TGCGCCAGCAGCCCCCGGACAGATTCTAACTATGGCTACACCTTC	CASSPRTDSNYGYTF
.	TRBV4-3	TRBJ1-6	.	TGCGCCAGCAGCCAAGGACAATATAATTCACCCCTCCACTTT	CASSQGQYNSPLHF
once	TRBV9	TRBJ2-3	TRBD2	TGTGCCAGCAGTCGGACTAGCGGGGGGGCGAACACAGATACGCAGTATTTT	CASSRTSGGANTDTQYF
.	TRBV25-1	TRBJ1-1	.	TGTGCCAGCAGTGAATTCGGGGGAGATAACTCTGAAGCTTTCTTT	CASSEFGGDNSEAFF
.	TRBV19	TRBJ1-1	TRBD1	TGTGCCAGTAGTAGCAGGGACAGTGAAGCTTTCTTT	CASSSRDSEAFF
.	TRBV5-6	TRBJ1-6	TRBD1	TGTGCCAGCAGCTGGGACAGGGATTCACCCCTCCACTTT	CASSWDRDSPLHF
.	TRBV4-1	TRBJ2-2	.	TGCGCCAGCAGTTTACAGGGCGACACCGGGGAGCTGTTTTTT	CASSLQGDTGELFF
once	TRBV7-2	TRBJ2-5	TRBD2	TGTGCCAGCAGCTCTAGCGGGGGGGCGTTGGAGACCCAGTACTTC	CASSSSGGALETQYF